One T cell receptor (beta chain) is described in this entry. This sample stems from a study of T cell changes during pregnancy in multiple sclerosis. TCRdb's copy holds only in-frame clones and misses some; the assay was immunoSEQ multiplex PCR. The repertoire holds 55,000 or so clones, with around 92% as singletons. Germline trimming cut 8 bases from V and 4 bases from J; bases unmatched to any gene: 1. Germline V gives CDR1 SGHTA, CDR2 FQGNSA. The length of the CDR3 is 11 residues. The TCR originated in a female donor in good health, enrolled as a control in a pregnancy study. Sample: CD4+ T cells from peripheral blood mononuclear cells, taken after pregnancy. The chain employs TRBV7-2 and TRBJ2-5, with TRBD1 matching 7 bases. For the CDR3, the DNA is TGTGCCAGCGGGACAGTAGAGACCCAGTACTTC. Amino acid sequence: CASGTVETQYF. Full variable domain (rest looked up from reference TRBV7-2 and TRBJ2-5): GAGVSQSPSNKVTEKGKDVELRCDPISGHTALYWYRQSLGQGLEFLIYFQGNSAPDKSGLPSDRFSAERTGGSVSTLTIQRTQQEDSAVYLCASGTVETQYFGPGTRLLVL.